This TCR beta chain emerged from a study of blood T cell repertoires in COVID-19. Study at large: Acute-phase and convalescent COVID-19 samples originated in the United States, Italy and Spain. PBMCs, B-cell-depleted T cells, or T cells provided the cDNA or gDNA that made up the material.

This clone occurred once. As originally analysed: Amplification of reference gene primers provided the estimated nucleated cell counts. Sequenced by immunoSEQ multiplex PCR; TCRdb stores in-frame clones only, minus some. That table is the source of V, J and clone size, and D and trimming were worked out from the DNA. The data show 99,000 or so clones, 80% to 85% seen once. The germline V gene encodes CDR1 SQVTM and CDR2 ANQGSEA. This CDR3 region has 16 residues. The V end was cut by 3 bases, the J end by 0 bases, with 17 bases between. The TCR originated in a woman of 80 years or more with acute or convalescent COVID-19. The V and J genes are TRBV29-1 and TRBJ1-2, with D unclear. Sequenced sample: peripheral blood. In nucleotides, the CDR3 is TGCAGCGTTGATATGGAGGGCAAGTCCGCTAACTATGGCTACACCTTC. It encodes CSVDMEGKSANYGYTF.